This TCR beta chain was recorded in a study of shared clonotypes between healthy human individuals. The table came from immunoSEQ multiplex PCR; TCRdb's copy has only in-frame clones and leaves some out. Of hundreds of thousands of clones listed, 85% to 95% are singletons. From germline, CDR1 is SEHNR and CDR2 FQNEAQ (reference sequence). The CDR3 is 15 amino acids. Trimming left V 3 bases short and J 3 bases short, with 11 bases between. Points on this clone: Its matching antigen is unknown.

General study findings and limits: Rarefaction demonstrated incomplete sorted-subset sequencing despite large depth. Sampling used blood alone; tissue repertoires probably differ.

CD45RO-negative, CCR7-selected cells formed the naive CD8 fraction, which excluded terminally differentiated effector memory CD45RA+ cells. Donors were Caucasian adults residing in Nashville, Tennessee, USA. This TCR derives from a man younger than 40 in good health. The sample taken for sequencing was naive CD8+ T cells sorted from blood. V gene TRBV7-9 combines with J gene TRBJ2-2; tentatively, D is TRBD1 (6 bases). Written as DNA, the CDR3 is TGTGCCAGCAGCTTCAGGGGTCGGGACACCGGGGAGCTGTTTTTT. Translated, it gives CASSFRGRDTGELFF.